Presented here are 8 T cell receptor beta chains from one specimen sequenced in a study of cytomegalovirus exposure and HLA in healthy donors. Both 60 Vbeta primers and 13 Jbeta primers went into the PCR. The repertoire was sequenced with immunoSEQ multiplex PCR; TCRdb's copy has only in-frame clones and lacks some. The sample consists of roughly 120,000 clones, 80% of them appearing once. Sequenced input: PBMCs. The receptors were gathered from a male donor in good health and CMV-seronegative.

J is TRBJ2-7 and V is TRBV6-5; 7 nucleotides agree with TRBD2. The CDR3 loop spans 13 amino acids. V lost 5 bases, J lost 2 bases, and 3 bases stayed unmatched. Per the germline V gene, CDR1 is MNHEY and CDR2 is SVGAGI. DNA of the CDR3: TGTGCCAGCAGTCCCCGGGGGGCCTACGAGCAGTACTTC. Its translation is CASSPRGAYEQYF.

The rearrangement joins TRBV6-6 to TRBJ1-1; D is undetermined. Looked up from germline, CDR1 is MNHNY and CDR2 is SVGAGI (reference sequence). Trimming left V 2 bases short and J 1 base short, with 8 bases between. The CDR3 spans 14 residues. The CDR3, as DNA: TGTGCCAGCAGTTACGCTCGGGGGAACACTGAAGCTTTCTTT. Its protein is CASSYARGNTEAFF.

This clone has just a few counts. The genes are TRBV6-1 and TRBJ2-2, with TRBD1 matching 10 bases. Trimming took 2 bases from V and 6 from J; bases not matched to a gene: 6. The V gene's germline CDR1 is MNHNS and CDR2 SASEGT. CDR3 length: 16 amino acids. The CDR3 region has the DNA TGTGCCAGCAGTGAACCCCCGGGACAGGGGTCCGGGGAGCTGTTTTTT. It is translated as CASSEPPGQGSGELFF.

V and J are TRBV5-1 and TRBJ2-6, with D possibly being TRBD1 (6 bases). CDR1 is SGHRS, CDR2 YFSETQ, per germline. CDR3 size: 12 residues. Trimming left V 3 bases short and J 15 bases short, with 13 bases between. In DNA form, the CDR3 reads TGCGCCAGCAGCTGGGACATATCCCCCCTGACTTTC. The encoded protein is CASSWDISPLTF. Full variable domain (rest looked up from reference TRBV5-1 and TRBJ2-6): KAGVTQTPRYLIKTRGQQVTLSCSPISGHRSVSWYQQTPGQGLQFLFEYFSETQRNKGNFPGRFSGRQFSNSRSEMNVSTLELGDSALYLCASSWDISPLTFGAGSRLTVL.

The chain joins TRBV15 to TRBJ2-3, with TRBD2 as a possible D gene (6 bases). V shed 2 bases and J shed 0 bases, with 9 bases lying between them. The CDR3 runs to 15 residues. The germline CDR1 and CDR2 sequences are LNHNV and YYDKDF (reference sequence). The CDR3 is CATSRWGESTDTQYF. CDR3 sequence (DNA): TGTGCCACCAGCAGATGGGGGGAAAGCACAGATACGCAGTATTTT.

The V call is TRBV19, the J call TRBJ1-5; 8 positions agree with TRBD1. This CDR3 is built from 15 residues. Trimming removed 2 bases from V and 6 bases from J; junction bases left unmatched: 6. CDR1 is LNHDA and CDR2 is SQIVND in the germline V gene (reference sequence). The CDR3 bases are TGTGCCAGTAGTATAATAGACAGGGGAAGTCAGCCCCAGCATTTT. It yields the protein CASSIIDRGSQPQHF.

The chain uses TRBV10-1 and TRBJ2-7; possible D gene TRBD1, 5 bases. Trimming removed 4 bases at V and 1 base at J, with 8 bases between. Germline V gives CDR1 WNHNN, CDR2 SYGVQD (reference sequence). The CDR3 is 13 residues long. CDR3 DNA sequence: TGCGCCAGCAGTGGTACAGGTTCCTACGAGCAGTACTTC. It translates to CASSGTGSYEQYF.

The gene calls are TRBV4-3 and TRBJ2-1, with D maybe TRBD1 (6 bases). The germline V gene encodes CDR1 LGHNA and CDR2 YSLEER. The V end lost 4 bases, the J end lost 9 bases, and 34 bases lay between the germline ends. The CDR3 is 20 residues long. The CDR3 here is CASSLRGPEARGGDFGEQFF. The CDR3 DNA follows: TGCGCCAGCAGCCTCCGCGGGCCCGAGGCAAGAGGGGGTGACTTCGGTGAGCAGTTCTTC.